This T cell receptor beta chain is from a study of cytomegalovirus exposure and HLA in healthy donors. The length of the CDR3 is 15 residues. V shed 3 bases, J shed 6 bases, and the junction held 7 bases outside the gene matches. Germline values: CDR1 LNHDA, CDR2 SQIVND (reference sequence). Primers included in the PCR were 60 Vbeta and 13 Jbeta primers. Repertoires were generated with immunoSEQ multiplex PCR, while TCRdb's copy carries only in-frame clones and drops some. Of more than 95,000 clones in the sample, approximately 69% were seen once. The sample consisted of PBMCs. The chain joins TRBV19 to TRBJ1-4; 7 positions match TRBD1. The sequence derives from a man aged 40-49 years in good health and CMV-seropositive. The CDR3 loop is CASSIVAGGDEKLFF. The CDR3 coding sequence is TGTGCCAGTAGTATCGTTGCAGGGGGTGATGAAAAACTGTTTTTT.